These 8 T cell receptor beta chains share one sample of origin, sequenced in a study of beta chain features in type 1 diabetes. The whole isolated RNA underwent reverse transcription, so sequencing captured expressed TCRB transcripts. Measured with immunoSEQ multiplex PCR; TCRdb has only the in-frame clones, and not every one. The data hold some 270,000 clones, with roughly 8% observed a single time. Sequenced sample: central memory CD4+ T cells from blood. These TCRs come from a woman between 18 and 29 years old in good health.

This clone was counted between two and nine times. The V gene is TRBV30, the J gene TRBJ2-2; maybe TRBD2 (6 bases). The CDR3 is 15 residues long. The germline V gene has CDR1 GTSNPN and CDR2 SVGIG (reference sequence). V lost 0 bases and J 1 base, leaving 9 bases between the germline ends. CDR3 coding DNA: TGTGCCTGGAGTGTACTCGGGAGGAACACCGGGGAGCTGTTTTTT. Its protein is CAWSVLGRNTGELFF.

A few counts support this clone. The V and J genes are TRBV14 and TRBJ2-7; 16 bases fit TRBD2. The CDR3 runs 19 residues. The germline gives CDR1 SGHDN, CDR2 FVKESK. Trimming took 4 bases from V and 5 from J; bases not matched to a gene: 14. In nucleotides, the CDR3 is TGTGCCAGCAGCCGACTCCCGGGACTAGCGGGAGGGCCAAAGGACGAGCAGTACTTC. Its translation is CASSRLPGLAGGPKDEQYF.

This sequence joins TRBV5-4 and TRBJ1-1, with D perhaps TRBD1 (6 bases). The V gene's germline CDR1 is SGHNT and CDR2 YYREEE (reference sequence). Deletions cut 0 bases from V and 5 bases from J, with 11 bases between. This CDR3 region has 14 residues. This CDR3 is CASSLGQGWTEAFF. The CDR3 coding sequence is TGTGCCAGCAGCTTGGGGCAGGGGTGGACTGAAGCTTTCTTT. The variable domain in full, with the rest retrieved from reference TRBV5-4 and TRBJ1-1, is ETGVTQSPTHLIKTRGQQVTLRCSSQSGHNTVSWYQQALGQGPQFIFQYYREEENGRGNFPPRFSGLQFPNYSSELNVNALELDDSALYLCASSLGQGWTEAFFGQGTRLTVV.

The chain employs TRBV9 and TRBJ2-7; possibly TRBD1 or TRBD2 for D (5 bases each). Germline V gene lookup returns CDR1 SGDLS and CDR2 YYNGEE. Trimming removed 0 bases from V and 3 bases from J, with 19 bases in between. The CDR3 is 17 residues long. The CDR3 nucleotides read TGTGCCAGCAGCGTAGTAAGTTGGGGGAACCTCCTCTACGAGCAGTACTTC. This encodes CASSVVSWGNLLYEQYF.

V gene TRBV11-3 combines with J gene TRBJ2-7, with 7 bases fitting TRBD1. J gave up 5 bases and V 2 bases, and 6 bases lay outside the gene matches. There are 14 residues in the CDR3. Germline V gene sequence: CDR1 SGHNT, CDR2 YENEEA. The CDR3 sequence is CASSLLRQGHEQYF. DNA for the CDR3: TGTGCCAGCAGCTTACTTCGACAGGGACACGAGCAGTACTTC.

The J gene is TRBJ2-3, the V gene TRBV7-3; 11 positions agree with TRBD1. Germline values: CDR1 SGHTA, CDR2 FQGTGA. V lost 2 bases to trimming and J lost 5 bases; unmatched junction nucleotides: 9. The CDR3 covers 17 residues. This chain's CDR3 is CASSLGVRTGGQDTQYF. The CDR3 nucleotides are TGTGCCAGCAGCTTAGGAGTTAGGACAGGGGGCCAAGATACGCAGTATTTT.

This clone was seen a handful of times. This CDR3 is also generated by other DNA sequences in the sample. The chain uses TRBV12-5 and TRBJ2-5; 15 positions match TRBD2. J was trimmed by 5 bases and V by 5 bases; bases with no gene match: 6. This CDR3 is 16 amino acids long. Germline V gives CDR1 LGHNT, CDR2 FRNRAP. Here the CDR3 DNA reads TGTGCTAGTGGTCCCCGGACTAGCGGGAGGGACGAGACCCAGTACTTC. Protein: CASGPRTSGRDETQYF.

The V and J genes are TRBV7-7 and TRBJ2-5, with unresolved D. CDR3 length equals 18 residues. Germline V gene lookup returns CDR1 SSHAT and CDR2 FNYEAQ (reference sequence). With 3 bases removed from V and 2 bases from J, the gap between germline ends came to 22 bases. CDR3 DNA: TGTGCCAGCAGCTTTGGACGGAATTGCCTATTATGTCAAGAGACCCAGTACTTC. This sequence encodes CASSFGRNCLLCQETQYF.